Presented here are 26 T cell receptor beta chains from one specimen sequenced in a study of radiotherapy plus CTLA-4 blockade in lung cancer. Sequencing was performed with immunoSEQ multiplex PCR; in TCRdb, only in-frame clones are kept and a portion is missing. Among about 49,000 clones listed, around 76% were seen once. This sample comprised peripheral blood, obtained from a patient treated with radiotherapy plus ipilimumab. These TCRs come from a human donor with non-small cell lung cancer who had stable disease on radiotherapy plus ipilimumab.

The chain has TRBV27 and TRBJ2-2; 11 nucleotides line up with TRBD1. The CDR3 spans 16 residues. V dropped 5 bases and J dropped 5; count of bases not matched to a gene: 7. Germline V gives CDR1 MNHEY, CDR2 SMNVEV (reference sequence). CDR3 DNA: TGTGCCAGCAGTCATGGGACAGGGGGTTTAACCGGGGAGCTGTTTTTT. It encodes CASSHGTGGLTGELFF.

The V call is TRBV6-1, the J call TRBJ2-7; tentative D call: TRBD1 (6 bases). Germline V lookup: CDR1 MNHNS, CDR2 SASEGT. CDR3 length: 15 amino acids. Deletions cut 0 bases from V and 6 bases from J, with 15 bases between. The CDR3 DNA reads TGTGCCAGCAGTGAAGCGGTGGGGGCCCGCGCCGAGCAGTACGTC. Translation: CASSEAVGARAEQYV.

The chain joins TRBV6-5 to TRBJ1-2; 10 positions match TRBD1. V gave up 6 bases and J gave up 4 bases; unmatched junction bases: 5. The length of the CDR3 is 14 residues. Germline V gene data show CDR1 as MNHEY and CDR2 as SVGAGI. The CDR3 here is CASSRQGAGYGYTF. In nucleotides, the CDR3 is TGTGCCAGCAGCAGACAGGGGGCGGGCTATGGCTACACCTTC.

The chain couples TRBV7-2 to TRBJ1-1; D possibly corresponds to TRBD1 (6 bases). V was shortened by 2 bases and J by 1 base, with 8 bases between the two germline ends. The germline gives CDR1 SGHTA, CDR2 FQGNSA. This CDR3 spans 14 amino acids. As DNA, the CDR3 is TGTGCCAGCAGCTTATGGGGGCAGAACACTGAAGCTTTCTTT. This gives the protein CASSLWGQNTEAFF.

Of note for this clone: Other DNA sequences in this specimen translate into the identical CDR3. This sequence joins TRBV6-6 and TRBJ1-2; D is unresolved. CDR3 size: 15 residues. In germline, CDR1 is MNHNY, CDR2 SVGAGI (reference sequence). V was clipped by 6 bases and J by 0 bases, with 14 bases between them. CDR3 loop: CASSYPVGTNYGYTF. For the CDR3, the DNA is TGTGCCAGCAGCTACCCAGTTGGGACTAACTATGGCTACACCTTC.

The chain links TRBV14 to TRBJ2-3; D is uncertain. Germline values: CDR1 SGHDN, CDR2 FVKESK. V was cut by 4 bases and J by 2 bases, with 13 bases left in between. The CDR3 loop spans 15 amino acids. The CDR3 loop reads CASSRLGSSTDTQYF. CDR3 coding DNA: TGTGCCAGCAGCCGATTAGGATCCTCCACAGATACGCAGTATTTT.

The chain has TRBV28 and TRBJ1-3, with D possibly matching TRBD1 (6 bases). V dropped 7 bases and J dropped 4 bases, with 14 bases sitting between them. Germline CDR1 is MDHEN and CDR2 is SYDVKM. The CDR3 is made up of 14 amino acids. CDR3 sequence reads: CASIKGGPGNTIYF. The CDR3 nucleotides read TGTGCCAGCATAAAAGGGGGTCCAGGAAACACCATATATTTT.

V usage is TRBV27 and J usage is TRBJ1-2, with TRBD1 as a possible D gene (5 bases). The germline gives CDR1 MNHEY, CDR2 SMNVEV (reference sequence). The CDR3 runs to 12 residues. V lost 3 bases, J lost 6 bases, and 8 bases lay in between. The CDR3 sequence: CASSFPGNGYTF. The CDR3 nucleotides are TGTGCCAGCAGTTTTCCAGGGAATGGCTACACCTTC.

CDR3 sequence (DNA): TGTGCCAGCAGCCGGGACAGAGGCCCGCCTCGCTATGGCTACACCTTC. Translation: CASSRDRGPPRYGYTF. V is TRBV13 and J is TRBJ1-2; the match to TRBD1 covers 7 bases. The CDR3 has 16 amino acids. With V trimmed by 5 bases and J by 4 bases, 13 bases remained unmatched. CDR1 and CDR2 from the germline V gene are PRHDT and FYEKMQ (reference sequence).

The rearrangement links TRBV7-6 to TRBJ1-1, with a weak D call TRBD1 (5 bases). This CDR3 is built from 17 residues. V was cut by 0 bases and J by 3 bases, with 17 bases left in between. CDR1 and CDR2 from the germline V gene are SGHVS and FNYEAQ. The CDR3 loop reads CASSLAPPLQGDTEAFF. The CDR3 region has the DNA TGTGCCAGCAGCTTAGCCCCTCCCCTGCAGGGTGACACTGAAGCTTTCTTT. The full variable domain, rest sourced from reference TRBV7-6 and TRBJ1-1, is GAGVSQSPRYKVTKRGQDVALRCDPISGHVSLYWYRQALGQGPEFLTYFNYEAQQDKSGLPNDRFSAERPEGSISTLTIQRTEQRDSAMYRCASSLAPPLQGDTEAFFGQGTRLTVV.

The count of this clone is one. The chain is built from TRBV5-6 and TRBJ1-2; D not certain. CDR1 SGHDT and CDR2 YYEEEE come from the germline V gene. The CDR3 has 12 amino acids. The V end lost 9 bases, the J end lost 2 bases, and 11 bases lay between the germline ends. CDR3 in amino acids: CATRFRNYGYTF. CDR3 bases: TGTGCCACTCGGTTCAGGAACTATGGCTACACCTTC.

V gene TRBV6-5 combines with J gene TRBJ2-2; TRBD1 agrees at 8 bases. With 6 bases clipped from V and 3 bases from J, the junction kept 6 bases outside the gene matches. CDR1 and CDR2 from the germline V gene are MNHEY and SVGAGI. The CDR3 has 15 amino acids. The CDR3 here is CASRMGQVYTGELFF. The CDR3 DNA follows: TGTGCCAGCAGGATGGGACAGGTGTACACCGGGGAGCTGTTTTTT.

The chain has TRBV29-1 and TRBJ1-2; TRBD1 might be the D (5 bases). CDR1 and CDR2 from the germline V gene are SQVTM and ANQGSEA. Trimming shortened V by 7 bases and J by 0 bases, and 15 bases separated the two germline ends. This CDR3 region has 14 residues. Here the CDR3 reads CSAIRQTTNYGYTF. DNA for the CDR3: TGCAGCGCCATCAGACAGACAACTAACTATGGCTACACCTTC.

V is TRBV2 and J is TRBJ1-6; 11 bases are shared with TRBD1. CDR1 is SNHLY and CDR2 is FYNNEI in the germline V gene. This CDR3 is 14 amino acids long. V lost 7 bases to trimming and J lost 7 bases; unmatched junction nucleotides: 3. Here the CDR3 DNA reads TGTGCCAGCATTGGACAGGGGGCAAATTCACCCCTCCACTTT. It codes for CASIGQGANSPLHF.

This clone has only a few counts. The CDR3 bases are TGTGCCAGCAGCCCTTATTTAATATTACAGTCAACTAATGAAAAACTGTTTTTT. Its protein product is CASSPYLILQSTNEKLFF. V and J are TRBV7-8 and TRBJ1-4; D remains unclear. Between the trimmed V and J ends, which lost 5 bases and 0 bases, there was a span of 19 bases. The CDR3 runs to 18 residues. The germline V gene encodes CDR1 SGHVS and CDR2 FQNEAQ. Together with reference TRBV7-8 and TRBJ1-4, the CDR3 gives the full variable domain: GAGVSQSPRYKVAKRGQDVALRCDPISGHVSLFWYQQALGQGPEFLTYFQNEAQLDKSGLPSDRFFAERPEGSVSTLKIQRTQQEDSAVYLCASSPYLILQSTNEKLFFGSGTQLSVL.

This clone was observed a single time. CDR3 residues: CASSLGAGRLNQPQHF. The CDR3 bases are TGTGCCAGCAGCTTAGGGGCGGGGCGCCTAAATCAGCCCCAGCATTTT. This sequence joins TRBV7-2 and TRBJ1-5; TRBD1 is a possible D gene (5 bases). CDR3 length equals 16 residues. The V and J ends lost 1 base and 4 bases respectively, with 14 bases between them. CDR1 SGHTA and CDR2 FQGNSA come from the germline V gene.

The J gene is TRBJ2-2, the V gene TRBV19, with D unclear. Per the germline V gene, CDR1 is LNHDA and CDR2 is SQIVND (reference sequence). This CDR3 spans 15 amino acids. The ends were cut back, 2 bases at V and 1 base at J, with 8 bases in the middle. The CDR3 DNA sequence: TGTGCCAGTAGTATAAAAGGAAAGAACACCGGGGAGCTGTTTTTT. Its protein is CASSIKGKNTGELFF.

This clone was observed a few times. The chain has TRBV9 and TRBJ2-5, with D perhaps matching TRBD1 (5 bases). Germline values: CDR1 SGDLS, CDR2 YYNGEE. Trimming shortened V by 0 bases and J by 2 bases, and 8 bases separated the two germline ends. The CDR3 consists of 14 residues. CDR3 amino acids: CASSVAQGQETQYF. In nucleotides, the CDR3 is TGTGCCAGCAGCGTAGCTCAGGGTCAAGAGACCCAGTACTTC.

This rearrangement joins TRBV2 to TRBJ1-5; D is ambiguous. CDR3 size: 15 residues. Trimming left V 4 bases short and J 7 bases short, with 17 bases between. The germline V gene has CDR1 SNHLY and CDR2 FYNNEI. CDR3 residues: CASSVEGSSGQPQHF. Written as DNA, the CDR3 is TGTGCCAGCAGTGTGGAAGGGTCTTCAGGACAGCCCCAGCATTTT.

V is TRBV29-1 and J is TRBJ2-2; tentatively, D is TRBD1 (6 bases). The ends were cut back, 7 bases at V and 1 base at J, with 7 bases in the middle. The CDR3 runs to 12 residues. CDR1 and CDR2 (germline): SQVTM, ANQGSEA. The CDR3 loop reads CSAGENTGELFF. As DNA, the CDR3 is TGCAGCGCAGGGGAGAACACCGGGGAGCTGTTTTTT.

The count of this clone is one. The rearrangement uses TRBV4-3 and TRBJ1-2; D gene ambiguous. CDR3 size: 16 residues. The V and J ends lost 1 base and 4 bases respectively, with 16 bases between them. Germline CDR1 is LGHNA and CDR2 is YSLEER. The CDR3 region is CASSQGGGREIYGYTF. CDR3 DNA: TGCGCCAGCAGCCAAGGAGGCGGGCGAGAAATCTATGGCTACACCTTC.

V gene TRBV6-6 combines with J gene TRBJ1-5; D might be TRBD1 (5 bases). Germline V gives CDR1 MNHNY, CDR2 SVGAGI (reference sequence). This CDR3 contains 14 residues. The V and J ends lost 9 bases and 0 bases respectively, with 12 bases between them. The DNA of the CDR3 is TGTGCCAGTTCAGGACATTATAGCAATCAGCCCCAGCATTTT. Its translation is CASSGHYSNQPQHF.

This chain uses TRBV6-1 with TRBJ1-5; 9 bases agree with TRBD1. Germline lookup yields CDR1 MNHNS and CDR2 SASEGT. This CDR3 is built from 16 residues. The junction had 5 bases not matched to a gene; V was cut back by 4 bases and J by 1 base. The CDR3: CASSVGTGYSNQPQHF. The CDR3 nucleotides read TGTGCCAGCAGTGTGGGGACAGGGTACAGCAATCAGCCCCAGCATTTT.

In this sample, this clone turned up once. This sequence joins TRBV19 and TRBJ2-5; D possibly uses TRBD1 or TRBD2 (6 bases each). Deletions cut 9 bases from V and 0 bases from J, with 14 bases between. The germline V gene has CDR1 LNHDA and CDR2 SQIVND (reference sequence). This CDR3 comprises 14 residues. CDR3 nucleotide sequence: TGTGCCAGCTCCTTCGGGGGCCACCAAGAGACCCAGTACTTC. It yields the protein CASSFGGHQETQYF.

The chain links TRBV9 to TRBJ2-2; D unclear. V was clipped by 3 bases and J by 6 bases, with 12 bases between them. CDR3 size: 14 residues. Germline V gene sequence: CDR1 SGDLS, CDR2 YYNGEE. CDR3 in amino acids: CASSAGPRAGELFF. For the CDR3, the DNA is TGTGCCAGCAGCGCAGGCCCCCGGGCCGGGGAGCTGTTTTTT.

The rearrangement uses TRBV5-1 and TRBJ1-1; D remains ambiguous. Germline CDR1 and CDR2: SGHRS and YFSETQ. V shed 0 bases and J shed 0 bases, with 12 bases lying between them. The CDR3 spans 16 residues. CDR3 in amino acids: CASSLESRAMNTEAFF. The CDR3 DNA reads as TGCGCCAGCAGCTTGGAGTCCCGAGCCATGAACACTGAAGCTTTCTTT.